The 23 T cell receptor beta chains below were found in one sample sequenced in a study of CD8+ T cells in alopecia areata. RNA, once extracted, was reverse transcribed into cDNA for use as the sequencing template. Repertoires were generated with immunoSEQ multiplex PCR, while TCRdb's copy carries only in-frame clones and drops some. The sample lists approximately 150,000 clones, 45% to 60% occurring once. The source material was CD4+ T cells sorted from blood. These receptors were obtained from a human donor with alopecia areata.

This clone appeared a few times. The rearrangement links TRBV28 to TRBJ2-7; 7 bases align to TRBD1. The germline V gene has CDR1 MDHEN and CDR2 SYDVKM. With V trimmed by 2 bases and J by 3 bases, 4 bases remained unmatched. CDR3 length equals 14 residues. CDR3 coding DNA: TGTGCCAGCAGTTTAATACAGGGGTTCTACGAGCAGTACTTC. This codes for CASSLIQGFYEQYF.

This clone was seen more than once but under ten times. CDR3 sequence: CASSSGTSGYNEQFF. The CDR3 DNA is TGTGCCAGCAGCTCCGGGACTAGCGGCTACAATGAGCAGTTCTTC. The chain uses TRBV7-9 and TRBJ2-1, with TRBD2 identical over 11 bases. This CDR3 region has 15 residues. Germline V gives CDR1 SEHNR, CDR2 FQNEAQ (reference sequence). V dropped 4 bases and J dropped 3; count of bases not matched to a gene: 2.

The CDR3 DNA reads TGTGCCAGCAAGGGAGGGCAAGAGACCCAGTACTTC. Amino acid sequence: CASKGGQETQYF. The rearrangement joins TRBV28 to TRBJ2-5, with 7 bases fitting TRBD2. In germline, CDR1 is MDHEN, CDR2 SYDVKM. This CDR3 is built from 12 residues. The J segment lost 2 bases and the V segment lost 7 bases, leaving 1 base of the junction unmatched.

The chain links TRBV28 to TRBJ2-7; D remains ambiguous. The CDR3 is 12 residues long. The germline V and J ends were trimmed by 4 bases and 3 bases, with 7 bases remaining between them. Germline values: CDR1 MDHEN, CDR2 SYDVKM. The DNA for the CDR3 is TGTGCCAGCAGTTCAATGATCTACGAGCAGTACTTC. Its protein product is CASSSMIYEQYF.

The gene calls are TRBV4-1 and TRBJ2-7; D may be TRBD2 (6 bases). The CDR3 length is 14 residues. Trimming removed 1 base at V and 3 bases at J, with 10 bases between. Germline CDR1 MGHRA, CDR2 YSYEKL. The CDR3 sequence: CASSQGNSGYEQYF. CDR3 nucleotide sequence: TGCGCCAGCAGCCAAGGTAATAGCGGCTACGAGCAGTACTTC.

V is TRBV29-1 and J is TRBJ1-4; 9 positions agree with TRBD1. CDR1 and CDR2 (germline): SQVTM, ANQGSEA. This CDR3 contains 13 residues. CDR3 sequence: CGASGTGNEKLFF. The DNA of the CDR3 is TGCGGAGCTTCGGGGACAGGGAATGAAAAACTGTTTTTT.

The rearrangement uses TRBV5-1 and TRBJ2-5; TRBD1 agrees at 8 bases. The CDR3 is made up of 14 amino acids. CDR1 SGHRS and CDR2 YFSETQ come from the germline V gene. The ends lost 5 bases at V and 6 bases at J; junction bases unmatched: 9. CDR3 residues: CASSRDRNPQTQYF. The CDR3 region has the DNA TGCGCCAGCAGTCGGGACAGGAACCCCCAGACCCAGTACTTC.

The V and J genes are TRBV5-1 and TRBJ2-7; D tentatively fits TRBD1 or TRBD2 (5 bases each). Germline values: CDR1 SGHRS, CDR2 YFSETQ. The CDR3 spans 15 residues. V was cut by 3 bases and J by 2 bases, with 15 bases left in between. CDR3 residues: CASSWTGTLAYEQYF. The CDR3, as DNA: TGCGCCAGCAGCTGGACCGGGACGTTAGCCTACGAGCAGTACTTC. The variable domain in full, with the rest retrieved from reference TRBV5-1 and TRBJ2-7, is KAGVTQTPRYLIKTRGQQVTLSCSPISGHRSVSWYQQTPGQGLQFLFEYFSETQRNKGNFPGRFSGRQFSNSRSEMNVSTLELGDSALYLCASSWTGTLAYEQYFGPGTRLTVT.

The CDR3, as DNA: TGTGCCAGCAGCGTAGCTATGGCGGGAAACAATGAGCAGTTCTTC. It codes for CASSVAMAGNNEQFF. The chain joins TRBV9 to TRBJ2-1; D perhaps matches TRBD2 (6 bases). The CDR3 has 15 residues. Looked up from germline, CDR1 is SGDLS and CDR2 is YYNGEE. Trimming took 0 bases from V and 5 from J, leaving 12 bases between them.

The chain carries TRBV28 and TRBJ2-2; tentatively, D is TRBD1 (5 bases). Trimming cost V 7 bases and J 4 bases, with 7 bases left between them. This CDR3 has 12 amino acids. Germline V lookup: CDR1 MDHEN, CDR2 SYDVKM. The CDR3 sequence is CASKTATGELFF. Written as DNA, the CDR3 is TGTGCCAGCAAGACAGCCACCGGGGAGCTGTTTTTT.

This sequence joins TRBV4-2 and TRBJ1-2; maybe TRBD1 (5 bases). With 0 bases removed from V and 6 bases from J, the gap between germline ends came to 11 bases. CDR3 length: 14 residues. Germline V gene lookup returns CDR1 LGHNA and CDR2 YNFKEQ. The CDR3 bases are TGTGCCAGCAGCCAAGAGGGGGATGGAAATGGCTACACCTTC. Residues: CASSQEGDGNGYTF.

The chain is built from TRBV30 and TRBJ1-2, with TRBD1 matching over 7 bases. Germline V CDR1 and CDR2: GTSNPN, SVGIG (reference sequence). V shed 3 bases, J shed 5 bases, and the junction held 15 bases outside the gene matches. This CDR3 has 16 residues. The CDR3 DNA reads as TGTGCCTGGAGAGACTACCGGGACAGAAGGTTTTATGGCTACACCTTC. Translating it yields CAWRDYRDRRFYGYTF.

J is TRBJ2-5 and V is TRBV9, with 7 bases that match TRBD1. V shed 0 bases, J shed 2 bases, and the junction held 4 bases outside the gene matches. This CDR3 contains 15 residues. Germline CDR1 and CDR2: SGDLS and YYNGEE. The CDR3 region is CASSVAQGQQETQYF. The DNA of the CDR3 is TGTGCCAGCAGCGTAGCTCAGGGACAGCAAGAGACCCAGTACTTC.

The gene calls are TRBV5-1 and TRBJ2-3, with D unresolved. The V gene's germline CDR1 is SGHRS and CDR2 YFSETQ. Trimming cost V 1 base and J 0 bases, with 9 bases left between them. This CDR3 region has 15 residues. The CDR3 region is CASSLRSSSTDTQYF. DNA of the CDR3: TGCGCCAGCAGCTTGCGGAGCTCTAGCACAGATACGCAGTATTTT.

Only one count was recorded for this clone. The rearrangement uses TRBV10-3 and TRBJ1-1, with a tentative D call TRBD1 (5 bases). The V end lost 6 bases, the J end lost 8 bases, and 16 bases lay between the germline ends. Germline V lookup: CDR1 ENHRY, CDR2 SYGVKD. The CDR3 totals 13 residues. CDR3 loop: CAIRITTDSEAFF. In DNA form, the CDR3 reads TGTGCCATCAGGATAACGACAGATTCGGAAGCTTTCTTT.

The V and J genes are TRBV29-1 and TRBJ2-7; D remains unclear. Germline V lookup: CDR1 SQVTM, CDR2 ANQGSEA. Deletions cut 3 bases from V and 4 bases from J, with 16 bases between. This CDR3 contains 14 residues. In nucleotides, the CDR3 is TGCAGCGTTGACGTGGGGAAGAGCCCTTACGAGCAGTACTTC. Translating it yields CSVDVGKSPYEQYF.

This sequence joins TRBV28 and TRBJ2-3; D remains unclear. Germline V gene data show CDR1 as MDHEN and CDR2 as SYDVKM. The CDR3 length is 14 residues. The V end lost 10 bases, the J end lost 5 bases, and 19 bases lay between the germline ends. The CDR3 loop is CATPTTVGLDTQYF. The CDR3 DNA is TGTGCCACCCCGACGACGGTAGGCCTAGATACGCAGTATTTT.

To note about this clone: One junction end does not reproduce the germline sequence, and a read error may be involved. The chain joins TRBV14 to TRBJ2-3, with TRBD1 identical over 8 bases. The germline CDR1 and CDR2 sequences are SGHDN and FVKESK. The CDR3 sequence is 13 residues long. CDR3 sequence (DNA): TGTGCCAGCAGCCAAGCTGGGACAGGTACGCAGTATTTT. Its translation: CASSQAGTGTQYF. The full variable domain, in which reference TRBV14 and TRBJ2-3 provide the parts outside the CDR3, is EAGVTQFPSHSVIEKGQTVTLRCDPISGHDNLYWYRRVMGKEIKFLLHFVKESKQDESGMPNNRFLAERTGGTYSTLKVQPAELEDSGVYFCASSQAGTGTQYFGPGTRLTVL.

This clone was seen a few times. The chain joins TRBV29-1 to TRBJ2-3, with TRBD1 matching over 8 bases. With 6 bases clipped from V and 0 bases from J, the junction kept 8 bases outside the gene matches. Germline lookup yields CDR1 SQVTM and CDR2 ANQGSEA. The CDR3 spans 15 residues. CDR3 DNA sequence: TGCAGCGTCGTTGGGACAGGAGCTAGCACAGATACGCAGTATTTT. This encodes CSVVGTGASTDTQYF.

The chain links TRBV14 to TRBJ2-7; 7 bases line up with TRBD1. The germline V gene has CDR1 SGHDN and CDR2 FVKESK. Trimming cost V 0 bases and J 11 bases; bases outside gene matches: 7. The CDR3 contains 13 residues. This CDR3 reads CASSQDFRGYEYF. The CDR3 DNA is TGTGCCAGCAGCCAAGATTTCAGGGGGTATGAGTACTTC.

The rearrangement joins TRBV11-2 to TRBJ2-4; 8 bases map to TRBD1. Germline V CDR1 and CDR2: SGHAT, FQNNGV. This CDR3 is 17 amino acids long. Trimming removed 5 bases from V and 8 bases from J; junction bases left unmatched: 17. The CDR3 protein is CASSRTGTGGIGDIQYF. CDR3 nucleotide sequence: TGTGCCAGCAGCCGCACCGGGACAGGTGGTATCGGGGACATTCAGTACTTC.

Remarks on this clone: Other DNA sequences from this sample encode an identical CDR3 as well. V gene TRBV28 combines with J gene TRBJ1-5, with unresolved D. The V gene's germline CDR1 is MDHEN and CDR2 SYDVKM. Trimming took off 6 bases at V and 0 bases at J, with 3 bases between the two ends. The CDR3 runs 12 residues. CDR3 in DNA: TGTGCCAGCAGCGATAGCAATCAGCCCCAGCATTTT. Translating gives CASSDSNQPQHF.

This clone was seen a handful of times. The chain carries TRBV27 and TRBJ2-7; D remains ambiguous. The germline V gene has CDR1 MNHEY and CDR2 SMNVEV (reference sequence). The V and J ends lost 4 bases and 1 base respectively, with 11 bases between them. This CDR3 comprises 14 residues. CDR3 in amino acids: CASSSPTNSYEQYF. The CDR3 region has the DNA TGTGCCAGCAGTTCGCCCACCAATTCCTACGAGCAGTACTTC.